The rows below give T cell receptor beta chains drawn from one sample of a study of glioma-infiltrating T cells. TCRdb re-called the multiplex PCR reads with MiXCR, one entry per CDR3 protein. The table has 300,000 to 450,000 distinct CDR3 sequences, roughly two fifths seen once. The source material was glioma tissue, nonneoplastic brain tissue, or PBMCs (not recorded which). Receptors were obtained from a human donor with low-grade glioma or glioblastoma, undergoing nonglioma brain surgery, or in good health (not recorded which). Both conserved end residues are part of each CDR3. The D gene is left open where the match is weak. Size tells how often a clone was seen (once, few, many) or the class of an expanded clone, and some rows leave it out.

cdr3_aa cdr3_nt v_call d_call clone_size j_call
CASSQRNGFRGTQYF TGTGCCAGCAGCCAAAGGAATGGGTTCAGGGGGACGCAGTATTTT TRBV3-1 TRBD1 NA TRBJ2-3
CASSQAGGAGWDEQFF TGCGCCAGCAGCCAGGCTGGCGGAGCGGGATGGGATGAGCAGTTCTTC TRBV4-3 TRBD2 NA TRBJ2-1
CSASGTDLPYEQYF TGCAGTGCTAGTGGGACGGACCTTCCCTACGAGCAGTACTTC TRBV20-1 NA many TRBJ2-7
CASGNVRNQPQHF TGTGCCAGCGGGAACGTAAGAAATCAGCCCCAGCATTTT TRBV28 NA NA TRBJ1-5
CASSYSTGGYGYTF TGTGCCAGCAGTTACTCGACAGGGGGCTATGGCTACACCTTC TRBV6-2/TRBV6-3 TRBD1 many TRBJ1-2
CASSLEVGVGDNTKAFF TGTGCCAGCAGTTTAGAGGTCGGGGTAGGGGACAACACTAAAGCTTTCTTT TRBV28 NA NA TRBJ1-1
CASSLEGLDSDTQYF TGTGCCAGCAGCTTAGAAGGACTAGATTCAGATACGCAGTATTTT TRBV11-2 TRBD2 few TRBJ2-3
CASSRGSGSGQTQYF TGTGCCAGCAGCCGAGGGAGCGGGAGTGGGCAGACCCAGTACTTC TRBV12-3/TRBV12-4 TRBD2 few TRBJ2-5
CASRSTSGRTGTQYF TGTGCCAGCAGATCCACTAGCGGGCGGACAGGTACGCAGTATTTT TRBV7-3 TRBD2 NA TRBJ2-3
CASRTGASSYEQYF TGTGCCAGCAGGACCGGGGCCTCCTCCTACGAGCAGTACTTC TRBV7-2 NA few TRBJ2-7
CSARDLYGANVLTF TGCAGTGCTAGAGACCTGTATGGGGCCAACGTCCTGACTTTC TRBV20-1 NA few TRBJ2-6
CASRPEYNEQFF TGTGCCAGCCGCCCAGAGTACAATGAGCAGTTCTTC TRBV2 NA NA TRBJ2-1
CASGGLAGTPIRGNEQFF TGTGCCAGCGGAGGACTAGCGGGTACCCCTATACGAGGCAATGAGCAGTTCTTC TRBV5-4 TRBD2 many TRBJ2-1
CSAGRGDTQYF TGCAGTGCTGGCAGGGGTGATACGCAGTATTTT TRBV20-1 NA NA TRBJ2-3
CSAGLAGGGGDTQYF TGCAGTGCCGGACTAGCGGGAGGGGGGGGAGATACGCAGTATTTT TRBV20-1 TRBD2 few TRBJ2-3
CASAGQDRGGTDTQYF TGTGCCAGCGCAGGACAAGACAGGGGGGGCACAGATACGCAGTATTTT TRBV27 TRBD1 once TRBJ2-3
CASSSGTSGTNEQFF TGTGCCAGCAGTTCCGGGACTAGCGGGACCAATGAGCAGTTCTTC TRBV27 TRBD2 NA TRBJ2-1
CASTRHESYEQYF TGTGCCAGCACCCGACACGAGTCCTACGAGCAGTACTTC TRBV6-5 NA many TRBJ2-7
CASSPRTGWRAKNIQYF TGTGCCAGCAGTCCGCGCACAGGGTGGAGGGCCAAAAACATTCAGTACTTC TRBV28 NA few TRBJ2-4
CASGVRTIAPLSPGANVLTF TGTGCCAGCGGTGTTAGAACTATTGCGCCCTTATCACCGGGGGCCAACGTCCTGACTTTC TRBV7-2 NA NA TRBJ2-6
CATSRVPGTEAFF TGTGCCACCAGCAGAGTACCCGGGACTGAAGCTTTCTTT TRBV15 NA many TRBJ1-1
CASSLAVDPTDTQYF TGCGCCAGCAGCTTGGCCGTGGATCCCACAGATACGCAGTATTTT TRBV5-1 NA NA TRBJ2-3
CSARELAGAKNIQYF TGCAGTGCTAGAGAACTAGCGGGTGCCAAAAACATTCAGTACTTC TRBV20-1 TRBD2 NA TRBJ2-4
CSLEAGNYGYTF TGCAGCTTAGAGGCAGGGAACTATGGCTACACCTTC TRBV29-1 NA NA TRBJ1-2
CASSETAGGLQETQYF TGTGCCAGCAGTGAAACAGCGGGAGGTCTCCAAGAGACCCAGTACTTC TRBV6-1 TRBD2 many TRBJ2-5
CSATLRDSREKLFF TGCAGTGCTACCCTCCGGGACTCTCGCGAAAAACTGTTTTTT TRBV20-1 NA NA TRBJ1-4
CSARQGLTSYGYTF TGCAGTGCCCGACAGGGGCTTACCTCCTATGGCTACACCTTC TRBV20-1 TRBD1 many TRBJ1-2
CASSMTHPAGGLSYNEQFF TGTGCCAGCTCGATGACTCACCCAGCGGGGGGACTGTCCTACAATGAGCAGTTCTTC TRBV18 TRBD2 NA TRBJ2-1
CSAGAAVNSPLHF TGCAGTGCCGGAGCTGCGGTAAATTCACCCCTCCACTTT TRBV20-1 NA few TRBJ1-6
CASSQDLQETQYF TGTGCCAGCAGCCAAGACTTACAAGAGACCCAGTACTTC TRBV4-2 NA few TRBJ2-5
CASSQTGLNEAFF TGTGCCAGTAGCCAGACAGGCCTTAATGAAGCTTTCTTT TRBV19 NA few TRBJ1-1
CATSSPRTSTDTQYF TGTGCCACCAGCAGTCCCCGGACTAGCACAGATACGCAGTATTTT TRBV15 NA NA TRBJ2-3
CASSGTRSRDEQFF TGTGCCAGCAGTGGTACTAGGAGCCGCGATGAGCAGTTCTTC TRBV12-3/TRBV12-4 NA NA TRBJ2-1
CASSQVTSPLSEANVLTF TGCGCCAGCAGCCAAGTAACCTCCCCACTCTCTGAGGCCAACGTCCTGACTTTC TRBV4-1 NA NA TRBJ2-6
CAIGLTDTQYF TGTGCCATTGGACTGACAGATACGCAGTATTTT TRBV10-3 NA NA TRBJ2-3
CSAKREGAGDTQYF TGCAGTGCCAAGCGGGAGGGGGCGGGAGATACGCAGTATTTT TRBV20-1 TRBD2 few TRBJ2-3
CASSALGQGLMGQLF TGTGCCAGCAGTGCCCTGGGACAGGGCCTTATGGGGCAGTTATTC TRBV28 TRBD1 NA TRBJ2-1
CSPLPPYQETQYF TGCAGTCCGCTTCCCCCGTACCAAGAGACCCAGTACTTC TRBV20-1 NA NA TRBJ2-5
CASSLFRGGTYSNKPQHF TGTGCCAGCAGCCTCTTTAGGGGGGGGACGTATAGCAATAAGCCCCAGCATTTT TRBV28 NA NA TRBJ1-5
CASSYWGRNTGELVF TGTGCCAGCAGTTACTGGGGCAGGAACACCGGGGAGCTGGTTTTT TRBV6-5 NA NA TRBJ2-2
CANSLVRASYSYEQYF TGTGCCAACAGCTTAGTTCGCGCGTCCTACTCCTACGAGCAGTACTTC TRBV7-8 NA NA TRBJ2-7
CASSDYGTRAYNEQFF TGTGCCAGCAGTGACTACGGGACTAGGGCCTACAATGAGCAGTTCTTC TRBV6-1 TRBD2 few TRBJ2-1
CASSYSDPRETQYF TGTGCCAGCAGTTACTCCGACCCTAGAGAGACCCAGTACTTC TRBV6-2/TRBV6-3 NA many TRBJ2-5
CSARGRDFLNTEAFF TGCAGTGCTAGGGGTAGGGACTTCCTGAACACTGAAGCTTTCTTT TRBV20-1 NA many TRBJ1-1
CASSFRSTEAFF TGTGCCAGCAGTTTCCGGAGCACTGAAGCTTTCTTT TRBV28 NA many TRBJ1-1
CASSSPPSGRNEQFF TGTGCCAGCAGTTCACCCCCTAGCGGGAGGAATGAGCAGTTCTTC TRBV28 TRBD2 NA TRBJ2-1
CASSVSSGSYNEQFF TGTGCCAGCAGTGTAAGTAGCGGGAGCTACAATGAGCAGTTCTTC TRBV2 TRBD2 NA TRBJ2-1
CASSLRTSPREQYF TGTGCCAGCAGCCTAAGGACTAGCCCTCGCGAGCAGTACTTC TRBV12-3/TRBV12-4 TRBD2 NA TRBJ2-7
CASCRVINTGELFF TGTGCCAGTTGTAGGGTAATTAACACCGGGGAGCTGTTTTTT TRBV19 NA NA TRBJ2-2
CASSLGRVDIQYF TGTGCCAGCAGCTTAGGCAGGGTAGACATTCAGTACTTC TRBV7-6 NA NA TRBJ2-4
CASSLPPSGYSYEQYF TGTGCCAGCAGTTTACCCCCTAGCGGGTACTCCTACGAGCAGTACTTC TRBV28 TRBD2 few TRBJ2-7
CASSSAGGPYEQYF TGTGCCAGTAGTTCAGCGGGAGGGCCTTACGAGCAGTACTTC TRBV19 TRBD2 NA TRBJ2-7
CSSGAADTQYF TGCAGTTCAGGTGCGGCAGATACGCAGTATTTT TRBV20-1 NA NA TRBJ2-3
CSAQRVARRAEAFF TGCAGTGCTCAGCGGGTTGCCAGACGGGCTGAAGCTTTCTTT TRBV20-1 NA NA TRBJ1-1
CASSPGQSPYERYF TGTGCCAGCAGCCCTGGACAGAGTCCATACGAGCGGTACTTC TRBV7-2 NA NA TRBJ2-7
CATSRGDRGFVDTQYF TGTGCCACCAGCAGAGGGGACAGGGGGTTTGTAGATACGCAGTATTTT TRBV15 TRBD1 many TRBJ2-3
CSATLGQVGTEAFF TGCAGTGCTACCCTCGGACAGGTCGGCACTGAAGCTTTCTTT TRBV20-1 TRBD1 many TRBJ1-1
CASSLPFRTGYTEAFF TGTGCCAGCAGTTTGCCATTTAGGACAGGGTACACTGAAGCTTTCTTT TRBV28 TRBD1 NA TRBJ1-1
CSAQPPLLDTEAFF TGCAGTGCCCAACCGCCCCTATTAGACACTGAAGCTTTCTTT TRBV20-1 NA NA TRBJ1-1